The 2 T cell receptor beta chains given below trace back to one sample, sequenced in a study of blood T cells in healthy people across ages. The use of a sample-barcoded 5' primer and a J-beta primer mix characterized a second PCR of about 7 to 12 cycles. TCRdb re-analysed the 5' RACE reads in MiXCR, keeping a single row per CDR3 protein. Here the sample spans about 720,000 distinct CDR3 sequences, 22% being singletons. Material for sequencing was blood. The origin of the receptors is a man between 65 and 80 years old in good health.

The table lists this clonotype with many counts. The chain recombines TRBV28 with TRBJ1-2; D is unresolved. The CDR3 spans 15 residues. Trimming took 7 bases from V and 3 from J, leaving 18 bases between them. Germline V lookup: CDR1 MDHEN, CDR2 SYDVKM. The CDR3 spells CASTENGVSYYGYTF. The CDR3 bases are TGTGCCAGCACTGAGAACGGGGTTTCTTACTATGGCTACACCTTC.

This clonotype occurred many times. V usage is TRBV12-3 or TRBV12-4 and J usage is TRBJ1-2, with TRBD1 matching 9 bases. The ends lost 2 bases at V and 4 bases at J; junction bases unmatched: 5. There are 15 residues in the CDR3. The CDR3 is CASSLPGQGAYGYTF. Written as DNA, the CDR3 is TGTGCCAGCAGTTTACCGGGACAGGGCGCCTATGGCTACACCTTC.